Below are 25 T cell receptor beta chains sequenced from a single sample in a study of T cells in Graves' hyperthyroidism and ophthalmopathy. Amplification targeted TCR beta CDR3 regions from RNA transcripts. A first-round RT-PCR of the TCR CDR3 used the HTBI primer set. TCRdb processed the multiplex PCR reads anew with MiXCR; each CDR3 protein has one entry. The table shows hundreds of thousands of distinct CDR3 sequences, with 14% to 15% occurring only once. Sequencing input: blood. The source of these receptors is a middle-aged woman with Graves' ophthalmopathy.

Only a few counts were recorded for this clonotype. The rearrangement uses TRBV28 and TRBJ1-6; D may be TRBD1 (5 bases). V was clipped by 1 base and J by 7 bases, with 8 bases between them. This CDR3 has 14 residues. Germline values: CDR1 MDHEN, CDR2 SYDVKM. CDR3 amino acids: CASSLFRENSPLHF. CDR3 DNA sequence: TGTGCCAGCAGTTTATTCAGGGAGAATTCACCCCTCCACTTT.

The gene calls are TRBV6-1 and TRBJ1-1, with no clear D. Between the trimmed V and J ends, which lost 8 bases and 0 bases, there was a span of 10 bases. The CDR3 spans 13 residues. Germline V CDR1 and CDR2: MNHNS, SASEGT. CDR3 amino acids: CASGQVLNTEAFF. The CDR3 DNA is TGTGCCAGCGGCCAAGTCTTGAACACTGAAGCTTTCTTT.

This clonotype was counted ten times or more. The rearrangement uses TRBV25-1 and TRBJ2-7, with D tentatively TRBD1 or TRBD2 (5 bases each). Germline V gene data show CDR1 as MGHDK and CDR2 as SYGVNS. Deletions cut 2 bases from V and 0 bases from J, with 8 bases between. CDR3 size: 14 residues. CDR3 protein: CASSEGTFSYEQYF. The CDR3 coding sequence is TGTGCCAGCAGTGAAGGGACGTTCTCCTACGAGCAGTACTTC.

This clonotype was seen repeatedly, ten times or more. The chain carries TRBV15 and TRBJ1-5; 7 nucleotides match TRBD1. The J segment lost 5 bases and the V segment lost 5 bases, leaving 6 bases of the junction unmatched. Germline V gene data show CDR1 as LNHNV and CDR2 as YYDKDF (reference sequence). This CDR3 is built from 14 residues. CDR3 sequence: CATSGGQFYQPQHF. CDR3 in DNA: TGTGCCACCAGCGGGGGACAGTTTTATCAGCCCCAGCATTTT.

As for this clonotype: A much bigger clone sits one base away, suggesting this may be a read error. The rearrangement links TRBV29-1 to TRBJ2-2, with D tentatively TRBD1 or TRBD2 (5 bases each). Germline V CDR1 and CDR2: SQVTM, ANQGSEA. The CDR3 sequence is 13 residues long. CDR3 region: CSVEGRVDGEPFF. CDR3 in DNA: TGCAGCGTTGAAGGCAGGGTGGACGGGGAGCCGTTTTTT.

This clonotype was recorded at least ten times. J is TRBJ2-5 and V is TRBV6-5; TRBD2 matches 8 bases. The length of the CDR3 is 13 residues. J was trimmed by 4 bases and V by 11 bases; bases with no gene match: 9. The germline gives CDR1 MNHEY, CDR2 SVGAGI. The CDR3 nucleotides read TGTGCCCACGGAGCGGGAGTGGGAGAGACCCAGTACTTC. It translates to CAHGAGVGETQYF.

This clonotype was counted at least ten times. The chain employs TRBV6-5 and TRBJ2-6; 14 bases fit TRBD2. Losses at the gene ends were 10 bases for V and 0 bases for J; bases not matched to a gene: 14. The CDR3 extends over 20 amino acids. Germline V lookup: CDR1 MNHEY, CDR2 SVGAGI. CDR3: CATSIRGGTSGSSGANVLTF. The CDR3 nucleotides are TGTGCCACCTCCATTCGTGGGGGGACTAGCGGGAGCTCTGGGGCCAACGTCCTGACTTTC.

In its sample, this clonotype was seen many times. The chain carries TRBV12-3 or TRBV12-4 and TRBJ2-7; 7 bases agree with TRBD2. The CDR3 has 17 residues. Trimming removed 7 bases from V and 6 bases from J; junction bases left unmatched: 21. The CDR3 reads CASTVGLFAGARSEQYF. The CDR3 DNA is TGTGCCAGCACCGTAGGGCTTTTTGCGGGAGCGAGGAGCGAGCAGTACTTC.

This chain links TRBV30 with TRBJ1-2, with 7 bases fitting TRBD1. This CDR3 region has 14 residues. Germline lookup yields CDR1 GTSNPN and CDR2 SVGIG (reference sequence). The V segment lost 2 bases and the J segment 2 bases; nucleotides outside the gene matches: 5. This CDR3 is CAWSRQGGNYGYTF. The CDR3 coding sequence is TGTGCCTGGAGTCGACAGGGCGGGAACTATGGCTACACCTTC.

This clonotype was detected ten times or more. The CDR3 DNA is TGTGCCAGTAGTATCGCAGGGCAGGACGCTTTCTTT. It yields the protein CASSIAGQDAFF. V gene TRBV19 combines with J gene TRBJ1-1, with D tentatively TRBD1 (5 bases). The CDR3 has 12 amino acids. Between the trimmed V and J ends, which lost 3 bases and 11 bases, there was a span of 13 bases. CDR1 is LNHDA, CDR2 SQIVND, per germline (reference sequence).

This clonotype was recorded at least ten times. V is TRBV25-1 and J is TRBJ2-7; TRBD1 is a possible D gene (5 bases). The ends were cut back, 1 base at V and 3 bases at J, with 7 bases in the middle. The germline CDR1 and CDR2 sequences are MGHDK and SYGVNS. The CDR3 has 13 amino acids. CDR3 region: CASSESTGYEQYF. CDR3 nucleotides: TGTGCCAGCAGTGAATCCACAGGCTACGAGCAGTACTTC.

This clonotype has a count of ten or more. The chain recombines TRBV9 with TRBJ1-3; 8 bases are a match to TRBD1. Per the germline V gene, CDR1 is SGDLS and CDR2 is YYNGEE. This CDR3 contains 14 residues. With V trimmed by 3 bases and J by 8 bases, 7 bases remained unmatched. CDR3 sequence reads: CASSDPTGEDTIYF. The CDR3 DNA reads as TGTGCCAGCAGCGACCCGACAGGGGAAGACACCATATATTTT.

This clonotype occurred many times. The rearrangement joins TRBV11-2 to TRBJ1-2; 7 positions match TRBD1. V gave up 8 bases and J gave up 4 bases; unmatched junction bases: 7. CDR1 and CDR2 (germline): SGHAT, FQNNGV. This CDR3 comprises 13 residues. CDR3 in amino acids: CASGPTGSYGYTF. The CDR3 DNA reads as TGTGCCAGCGGACCGACAGGGTCCTATGGCTACACCTTC.

The chain has TRBV30 and TRBJ2-2; D unresolved. The length of the CDR3 is 13 residues. The V end lost 3 bases, the J end lost 7 bases, and 12 bases lay between the germline ends. Germline V gene lookup returns CDR1 GTSNPN and CDR2 SVGIG (reference sequence). The CDR3 bases are TGTGCCTGGAGAGGGTCTGCCCGCGGGGAGCTGTTTTTT. It specifies CAWRGSARGELFF.

Here the CDR3 DNA reads TGTGCCATCAGTCCGCAAGGGACCGGGGAGCTGTTTTTT. Its translation is CAISPQGTGELFF. The rearrangement links TRBV10-3 to TRBJ2-2; D is ambiguous. Germline assignment: CDR1 ENHRY and CDR2 SYGVKD. Trimming took 5 bases from V and 5 from J, leaving 9 bases between them. There are 13 residues in the CDR3.

This clonotype was counted at least ten times. V usage is TRBV7-9 and J usage is TRBJ2-7; 8 bases align to TRBD2. V shed 1 base, J shed 4 bases, and the junction held 6 bases outside the gene matches. The CDR3 contains 15 residues. CDR1 and CDR2 (germline): SEHNR, FQNEAQ (reference sequence). CDR3 sequence: CASSLGGTSGYEQYF. The CDR3 DNA sequence: TGTGCCAGCAGCTTAGGAGGGACTAGTGGTTACGAGCAGTACTTC.

The chain carries TRBV12-3 or TRBV12-4 and TRBJ1-5; no clear D gene. The V end was cut by 6 bases, the J end by 7 bases, with 16 bases between. The CDR3 covers 14 residues. CDR3 sequence: CASSQLLDGQPQHF. The CDR3 DNA reads as TGTGCCAGCAGCCAGCTGCTGGATGGGCAGCCCCAGCATTTT.

The V gene is TRBV6-5, the J gene TRBJ1-5; 8 bases match TRBD1. V gave up 0 bases and J gave up 9 bases; unmatched junction bases: 7. Germline-derived CDR1 and CDR2 are MNHEY and SVGAGI. There are 15 residues in the CDR3. CDR3 amino acids: CASSYSFQGAAPQHF. Here the CDR3 DNA reads TGTGCCAGCAGTTACTCGTTCCAGGGGGCTGCGCCCCAGCATTTT.

This clonotype came up many times. This rearrangement joins TRBV5-1 to TRBJ1-1; TRBD1 matches at 8 bases. CDR3 length: 12 amino acids. The J segment lost 10 bases and the V segment lost 4 bases, leaving 6 bases of the junction unmatched. Germline CDR1 SGHRS, CDR2 YFSETQ. CDR3 DNA sequence: TGCGCCAGCAGCGAATCACAGGGGGGAGCTTTCTTT. This sequence encodes CASSESQGGAFF.

This clonotype was detected ten times or more. This sequence joins TRBV12-3 or TRBV12-4 and TRBJ1-2, with 8 bases aligning to TRBD1. Losses at the gene ends were 6 bases for V and 6 bases for J; bases not matched to a gene: 6. The CDR3 length is 13 residues. CDR3 residues: CASSLGQGHGYTF. The CDR3, as DNA: TGTGCCAGCAGCCTTGGACAGGGTCATGGCTACACCTTC.

J is TRBJ1-2 and V is TRBV6-2 or TRBV6-3, with D possibly matching TRBD1 (5 bases). There are 15 residues in the CDR3. Trimming stripped 4 bases from V and 2 bases from J, with 14 bases between. The V gene's germline CDR1 is MNHEY and CDR2 SVGEGT. The CDR3 here is CASSFDSILNYGYTF. The CDR3 DNA sequence: TGTGCCAGCAGTTTTGACAGCATACTAAACTATGGCTACACCTTC.

This clonotype was recorded at least ten times. DNA of the CDR3: TGCAGTGCTAGAGATCGTGGAGACGATCAGCCCCAGCATTTT. Protein sequence: CSARDRGDDQPQHF. This rearrangement joins TRBV20-1 to TRBJ1-5; D is unresolved. V was shortened by 0 bases and J by 5 bases, with 11 bases between the two germline ends. The CDR3 consists of 14 residues. CDR1 DFQATT and CDR2 SNEGSKA come from the germline V gene (reference sequence).

A few counts support this clonotype. The chain has TRBV20-1 and TRBJ2-7; 8 bases are a match to TRBD1. CDR1 DFQATT and CDR2 SNEGSKA come from the germline V gene (reference sequence). This CDR3 is built from 14 residues. With 6 bases clipped from V and 1 base from J, the junction kept 8 bases outside the gene matches. CDR3: CSAPPGGWSYEQYF. The CDR3 coding sequence is TGCAGTGCCCCCCCAGGGGGCTGGTCCTACGAGCAGTACTTC.

V gene TRBV29-1 combines with J gene TRBJ1-1; weak D call: TRBD1 (6 bases). The germline CDR1 and CDR2 sequences are SQVTM and ANQGSEA. The CDR3 is 12 amino acids. The germline V and J ends were trimmed by 0 bases and 11 bases, with 13 bases remaining between them. The CDR3 DNA reads TGCAGCGTTGAAGATCCAGGGGATGGGGCTTTCTTT. This encodes CSVEDPGDGAFF.

V is TRBV12-3 or TRBV12-4 and J is TRBJ1-2; TRBD1 agrees at 9 bases. This CDR3 is built from 16 residues. Trimming at V came to 3 bases and at J to 6 bases, leaving 11 bases not matched to a gene. The CDR3 spells CASSFFRQGEWNGYTF. CDR3 sequence (DNA): TGTGCCAGCAGTTTTTTCCGACAGGGGGAATGGAATGGCTACACCTTC.